This T cell receptor beta chain was sequenced for a study of blood T cell repertoires in COVID-19. In the study overall: Samples taken during acute and convalescent COVID-19 were collected in the United States, Italy and Spain. The cDNA or gDNA used as material had been derived from T cells, B-cell-depleted T cells, or PBMCs.

Per the original data handling: Amplifying reference gene primers gave estimates of nucleated cell counts. Sequenced by immunoSEQ multiplex PCR; TCRdb stores in-frame clones only, minus some. V and J calls and clone size come straight from that table; D and trimming were deduced from the DNA. The sample holds about 270,000 clones; around nine tenths are singletons and the top ten take just under 9%. The CDR3 has 16 residues. The V end was cut by 5 bases, the J end by 6 bases, with 19 bases between. Germline V lookup: CDR1 SGHTA, CDR2 FQGNSA. The chain carries TRBV7-2 and TRBJ1-4, with D perhaps matching TRBD1 (5 bases). The receptor comes from a man in his forties or fifties with active or convalescent COVID-19. Sequencing used peripheral blood. The CDR3 region is CASSSLVSLGDEKLFF. The CDR3 nucleotides are TGTGCCAGCAGCAGCTTAGTATCATTAGGGGATGAAAAACTGTTTTTT.